This T cell receptor (beta chain) came from a study of T cells in Graves' hyperthyroidism and ophthalmopathy. Germline V gene sequence: CDR1 DFQATT, CDR2 SNEGSKA (reference sequence). The germline V and J ends were trimmed by 4 bases and 1 base, with 16 bases remaining between them. The CDR3 has 15 residues. RNA transcripts yielded amplified TCR beta CDR3 regions. In the first-round RT-PCR of the TCR CDR3, the HTBI primer set was used. TCRdb re-called the multiplex PCR reads with MiXCR, one entry per CDR3 protein. Of 380,000 or so distinct CDR3 sequences in the sample, around 14% were seen once. The sequencing input was blood. This clonotype was sampled from a woman between 25 and 40 years old with Graves' hyperthyroidism. The rearrangement joins TRBV20-1 to TRBJ1-1; D gene uncertain. DNA of the CDR3: TGCAGTGCTAATCCCTTGGCAGCTCGGAACACTGAAGCTTTCTTT. Its protein is CSANPLAARNTEAFF.